This entry lists 17 T cell receptor beta chains sequenced from one sample in a study of beta chain features in type 1 diabetes. Every bit of the isolated RNA underwent reverse transcription, so sequencing read expressed TCRB transcripts. Some clones are missing from TCRdb's copy, which holds only in-frame ones; the method was immunoSEQ multiplex PCR. Among over 25,000 clones listed, 50% to 65% were seen once. The antigens for these receptors are not known. Study observations and caveats: TCRB CDR3 length was moderately but significantly reduced in all four CD4+ subsets of Type 1 diabetes patients.

The material sequenced was Tregs from blood. Receptors originate from a woman in her late teens or twenties with type 1 diabetes.

The chain carries TRBV5-6 and TRBJ2-5; TRBD2 matches at 9 bases. Germline V lookup: CDR1 SGHDT, CDR2 YYEEEE. This CDR3 region has 17 residues. Unmatched junction bases numbered 13, after V lost 5 bases and J lost 2 bases. The chain's CDR3 is CASRIHRLAVTQETQYF. As DNA, the CDR3 is TGTGCCAGCAGGATCCACAGACTAGCGGTGACTCAAGAGACCCAGTACTTC. Based on the CDR3 plus reference TRBV5-6 and TRBJ2-5, the full variable domain is DAGVTQSPTHLIKTRGQQVTLRCSPKSGHDTVSWYQQALGQGPQFIFQYYEEEERQRGNFPDRFSGHQFPNYSSELNVNALLLGDSALYLCASRIHRLAVTQETQYFGPGTRLLVL.

This clone was seen more than once but under ten times. The rearrangement links TRBV9 to TRBJ2-1; 7 nucleotides match TRBD2. The CDR3 sequence is 15 residues long. Germline V gives CDR1 SGDLS, CDR2 YYNGEE. With 2 bases clipped from V and 8 bases from J, the junction kept 10 bases outside the gene matches. In DNA, the CDR3 is TGTGCCAGCAGCGTCGGGGGGAGGGCCGGGGATGAGCAGTTCTTC. It codes for CASSVGGRAGDEQFF.

This chain joins TRBV15 and TRBJ1-2; 7 bases map to TRBD1. J gave up 2 bases and V 1 base, and 4 bases lay outside the gene matches. CDR3 length: 15 residues. Germline V CDR1 and CDR2: LNHNV, YYDKDF (reference sequence). CDR3 protein: CATSRGGQSNYGYTF. CDR3 sequence (DNA): TGTGCCACCAGCAGAGGGGGACAGTCCAACTATGGCTACACCTTC.

This chain connects TRBV4-3 to TRBJ2-5, with D perhaps TRBD1 (6 bases). V lost 4 bases and J lost 5, with 11 bases in between. Germline V gene data show CDR1 as LGHNA and CDR2 as YSLEER. The CDR3 has 13 amino acids. CDR3 sequence (DNA): TGCGCCAGCAGCCCACAGGGTAGGGAGACCCAGTACTTC. Its translation: CASSPQGRETQYF.

The chain uses TRBV27 and TRBJ1-2, with 8 bases matching TRBD1. Germline V gene lookup returns CDR1 MNHEY and CDR2 SMNVEV (reference sequence). The CDR3 spans 15 residues. V lost 1 base and J lost 8; bases outside the gene matches: 9. CDR3 sequence: CASSLYGTGVLGYTF. The CDR3 bases are TGTGCCAGCAGTTTATACGGGACAGGCGTGTTGGGCTACACCTTC.

V usage is TRBV5-1 and J usage is TRBJ2-7; D might be TRBD2 (5 bases). Trimming shortened V by 0 bases and J by 2 bases, and 12 bases separated the two germline ends. CDR3 length: 15 amino acids. CDR1 and CDR2 from the germline V gene are SGHRS and YFSETQ. The CDR3 region has the DNA TGCGCCAGCAGCTTGGATGTAACAGCGGCCTACGAGCAGTACTTC. Translation: CASSLDVTAAYEQYF.

In its sample, this clone was seen a few times. V usage is TRBV23-1 and J usage is TRBJ2-1; 7 bases fit TRBD1. TRBV23-1 is treated as an ORF (open reading frame) with a function not yet certain. The CDR3 loop spans 16 amino acids. V trimming: 0 bases; J trimming: 4 bases; junction bases outside the gene matches: 6. The CDR3 loop is CASSQSRQGQYNEQFF. The CDR3 nucleotides read TGCGCCAGCAGTCAATCCCGACAGGGTCAATACAATGAGCAGTTCTTC.

The chain has TRBV27 and TRBJ2-6, with D hard to call. The V gene's germline CDR1 is MNHEY and CDR2 SMNVEV (reference sequence). The CDR3 runs 15 residues. The V and J ends lost 4 bases and 0 bases respectively, with 7 bases between them. CDR3 in amino acids: CASSSTSSGANVLTF. CDR3 coding DNA: TGTGCCAGCAGTTCAACGAGCTCTGGGGCCAACGTCCTGACTTTC. The full variable domain, in which reference TRBV27 and TRBJ2-6 provide the parts outside the CDR3, is EAQVTQNPRYLITVTGKKLTVTCSQNMNHEYMSWYRQDPGLGLRQIYYSMNVEVTDKGDVPEGYKVSRKEKRNFPLILESPSPNQTSLYFCASSSTSSGANVLTFGAGSRLTVL.

This clone has more than one count but fewer than ten. The CDR3 nucleotides are TGTGCCAGTACCCCTACCAGCCTCAGGGTTGAGAATCAGCCCCAGCATTTT. Its translation: CASTPTSLRVENQPQHF. This chain links TRBV19 with TRBJ1-5, with D maybe TRBD1 (5 bases). CDR3 length: 17 residues. From germline, CDR1 is LNHDA and CDR2 SQIVND (reference sequence). Between the trimmed V and J ends, which lost 7 bases and 4 bases, there was a span of 23 bases.

This clone was detected a few times. V gene TRBV7-8 combines with J gene TRBJ2-3, with D tentatively TRBD2 (6 bases). The V end was cut by 10 bases, the J end by 2 bases, with 13 bases between. CDR1 and CDR2 from the germline V gene are SGHVS and FQNEAQ. The CDR3 runs 13 residues. The CDR3 protein is CATGAGPTDTQYF. CDR3 DNA sequence: TGTGCCACCGGGGCGGGGCCCACAGATACGCAGTATTTT.

This clone was recorded once. The chain uses TRBV7-3 and TRBJ2-1, with 7 bases identical to TRBD1. With 3 bases clipped from V and 8 bases from J, the junction kept 7 bases outside the gene matches. This CDR3 has 14 residues. Germline values: CDR1 SGHTA, CDR2 FQGTGA. CDR3 bases: TGTGCCAGCAGCTTGGCCGGGACAGCCGATGAGCAGTTCTTC. It encodes CASSLAGTADEQFF.

This clone was seen a handful of times. The genes are TRBV7-8 and TRBJ2-1; D unclear. The CDR3 is made up of 16 amino acids. V was trimmed by 4 bases and J by 0 bases, leaving 13 bases between them. CDR1 and CDR2 (germline): SGHVS, FQNEAQ. DNA for the CDR3: TGTGCCAGCAGCTCTTTAGCCCTAAGCTCCTACAATGAGCAGTTCTTC. Its translation is CASSSLALSSYNEQFF. The variable domain in full, with the rest retrieved from reference TRBV7-8 and TRBJ2-1, is GAGVSQSPRYKVAKRGQDVALRCDPISGHVSLFWYQQALGQGPEFLTYFQNEAQLDKSGLPSDRFFAERPEGSVSTLKIQRTQQEDSAVYLCASSSLALSSYNEQFFGPGTRLTVL.

The chain combines TRBV29-1 with TRBJ1-5, with 7 nucleotides matching TRBD1. The CDR3 spans 12 residues. J gave up 5 bases and V 4 bases, and 2 bases lay outside the gene matches. Germline V gene sequence: CDR1 SQVTM, CDR2 ANQGSEA. CDR3 residues: CSVGQGDQPQHF. CDR3 sequence (DNA): TGCAGCGTTGGACAGGGCGATCAGCCCCAGCATTTT.

V is TRBV7-2 and J is TRBJ2-2; D perhaps matches TRBD1 (5 bases). Trimming pared 6 bases from V and 1 base from J, leaving 9 bases between. The germline V gene encodes CDR1 SGHTA and CDR2 FQGNSA. The CDR3 totals 14 residues. Here the CDR3 reads CASRPDRNTGELFF. CDR3 in DNA: TGTGCCAGCAGACCAGACAGGAACACCGGGGAGCTGTTTTTT.

The chain recombines TRBV29-1 with TRBJ2-2; tentative D call: TRBD1 (5 bases). The CDR3 runs to 13 residues. Germline CDR1 reads SQVTM; CDR2 reads ANQGSEA. Trimming removed 4 bases from V and 3 bases from J, with 9 bases in between. This CDR3 reads CSVAGSDTGELFF. CDR3 coding DNA: TGCAGCGTTGCAGGGTCGGACACCGGGGAGCTGTTTTTT.

This clone was observed a few times. The chain uses TRBV18 and TRBJ2-1, with TRBD1 matching 7 bases. The germline V gene has CDR1 KGHSH and CDR2 LQKENI. Trimming removed 5 bases from V and 11 bases from J; junction bases left unmatched: 9. The CDR3 covers 13 residues. The CDR3 spells CASSSGQQLQQFF. The CDR3 DNA sequence: TGTGCCAGCTCATCGGGACAGCAGCTTCAGCAGTTCTTC.

This sequence joins TRBV18 and TRBJ2-7; D uncertain. The CDR3 spans 14 residues. The V and J ends lost 2 bases and 5 bases respectively, with 13 bases between them. Germline V gene data show CDR1 as KGHSH and CDR2 as LQKENI. As DNA, the CDR3 is TGTGCCAGCTCACCAAACCAAGACATGAACGAGCAGTACTTC. This translates into CASSPNQDMNEQYF.